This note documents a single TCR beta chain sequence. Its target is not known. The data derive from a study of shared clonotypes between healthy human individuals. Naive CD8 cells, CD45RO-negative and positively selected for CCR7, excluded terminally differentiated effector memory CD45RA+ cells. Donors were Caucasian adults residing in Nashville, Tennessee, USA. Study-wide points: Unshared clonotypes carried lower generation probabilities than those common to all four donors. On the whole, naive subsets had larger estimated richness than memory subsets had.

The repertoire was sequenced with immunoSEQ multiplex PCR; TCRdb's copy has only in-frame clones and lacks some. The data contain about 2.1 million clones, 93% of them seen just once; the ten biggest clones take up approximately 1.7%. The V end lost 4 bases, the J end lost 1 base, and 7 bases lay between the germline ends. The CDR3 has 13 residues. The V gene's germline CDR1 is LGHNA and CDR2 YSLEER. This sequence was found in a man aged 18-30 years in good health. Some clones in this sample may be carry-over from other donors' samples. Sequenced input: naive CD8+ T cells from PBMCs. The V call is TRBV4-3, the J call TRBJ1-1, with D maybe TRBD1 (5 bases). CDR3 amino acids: CASSLQGNTEAFF. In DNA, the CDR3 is TGCGCCAGCAGCCTGCAGGGGAACACTGAAGCTTTCTTT.